Each of the 30 T cell receptor beta chains below was sequenced from the same sample in a study of cytomegalovirus exposure and HLA in healthy donors. The table came from immunoSEQ multiplex PCR; TCRdb's copy has only in-frame clones and leaves some out. This table has roughly 130,000 clones, 84% appearing once. The sequenced sample was PBMCs. Receptors were obtained from a woman in her 30s in good health and CMV-seronegative.

The chain couples TRBV28 to TRBJ2-1; D not resolved. This CDR3 spans 17 amino acids. The germline V gene encodes CDR1 MDHEN and CDR2 SYDVKM. V was clipped by 3 bases and J by 4 bases, with 19 bases between them. CDR3 in DNA: TGTGCCAGCAGTTTTCTTTTTGAGACAAATAAATACAATGAGCAGTTCTTC. Protein: CASSFLFETNKYNEQFF.

J is TRBJ1-1 and V is TRBV25-1; weak D call: TRBD1 (5 bases). The CDR3 runs to 15 residues. Trimming shortened V by 3 bases and J by 0 bases, and 11 bases separated the two germline ends. From germline, CDR1 is MGHDK and CDR2 SYGVNS. CDR3: CASSEGQVMNTEAFF. CDR3 nucleotide sequence: TGTGCCAGCAGTGAGGGGCAGGTTATGAACACTGAAGCTTTCTTT.

This clone occurred a few times. The chain employs TRBV19 and TRBJ2-3; 8 bases agree with TRBD2. In germline, CDR1 is LNHDA, CDR2 SQIVND (reference sequence). J lost 0 bases, V lost 7 bases, and 9 bases had no gene match. The CDR3 runs to 16 residues. As DNA, the CDR3 is TGTGCCAGTACCCCCCGGGCTAGCGGGAGCACAGATACGCAGTATTTT. This codes for CASTPRASGSTDTQYF.

The gene calls are TRBV5-1 and TRBJ2-5, with TRBD2 as a possible D gene (6 bases). V was trimmed by 4 bases and J by 7 bases, leaving 20 bases between them. Germline loops: CDR1 SGHRS, CDR2 YFSETQ. CDR3 size: 15 residues. The CDR3 spells CASSPEGSGVGTQYF. CDR3 sequence (DNA): TGCGCCAGCAGCCCAGAAGGGTCGGGGGTCGGGACCCAGTACTTC. Together with reference TRBV5-1 and TRBJ2-5, the CDR3 gives the full variable domain: KAGVTQTPRYLIKTRGQQVTLSCSPISGHRSVSWYQQTPGQGLQFLFEYFSETQRNKGNFPGRFSGRQFSNSRSEMNVSTLELGDSALYLCASSPEGSGVGTQYFGPGTRLLVL.

The table lists this clone with a count of one. The chain joins TRBV21-1 to TRBJ1-2; the table calls TRBD1, which could not be checked here. TRBV21-1 is a known pseudogene. The CDR3 spans 16 residues. The CDR3 here is CASTPALDREYNGYTF. For the CDR3, the DNA is TGTGCCAGCACCCCCGCCCTAGACAGGGAATATAATGGCTACACCTTC.

J is TRBJ1-1 and V is TRBV10-3; perhaps TRBD1 as D (5 bases). V was trimmed by 3 bases and J by 1 base, leaving 6 bases between them. The CDR3 consists of 13 residues. Germline V gene sequence: CDR1 ENHRY, CDR2 SYGVKD. Here the CDR3 DNA reads TGTGCCATCAGTGATCAGGGGAACACTGAAGCTTTCTTT. This sequence encodes CAISDQGNTEAFF.

The chain combines TRBV5-1 with TRBJ1-5; possibly TRBD1 for D (6 bases). The CDR3 extends over 15 amino acids. Per germline, CDR1 SGHRS and CDR2 YFSETQ. Between the trimmed V and J ends, which lost 0 bases and 6 bases, there was a span of 13 bases. In DNA form, the CDR3 reads TGCGCCAGCAGCTTGGCCGGGGGGCGCGGTCAGCCCCAGCATTTT. Translation: CASSLAGGRGQPQHF.

The chain is built from TRBV29-1 and TRBJ1-3, with a possible D match to TRBD1 (5 bases). Germline assignment: CDR1 SQVTM and CDR2 ANQGSEA. This CDR3 has 13 residues. The V gene lost 7 bases and the J gene lost 4 bases, with 14 bases spanning the gap. CDR3 DNA: TGCAGCGCGTCGGCGGGGGTAGGAAACACCATATATTTT. Translated, it gives CSASAGVGNTIYF.

The rearrangement joins TRBV12-5 to TRBJ2-1; D perhaps matches TRBD2 (6 bases). CDR1 and CDR2 (germline): LGHNT, FRNRAP. The CDR3 contains 14 residues. The V end lost 6 bases, the J end lost 5 bases, and 14 bases lay between the germline ends. CDR3 region: CASGGGRIDNEQFF. For the CDR3, the DNA is TGTGCTAGTGGCGGGGGAAGGATAGACAATGAGCAGTTCTTC. The full variable domain, rest sourced from reference TRBV12-5 and TRBJ2-1, is DARVTQTPRHKVTEMGQEVTMRCQPILGHNTVFWYRQTMMQGLELLAYFRNRAPLDDSGMPKDRFSAEMPDATLATLKIQPSEPRDSAVYFCASGGGRIDNEQFFGPGTRLTVL.

V and J are TRBV4-3 and TRBJ2-7; 8 bases align to TRBD1. The germline V gene encodes CDR1 LGHNA and CDR2 YSLEER. CDR3 size: 15 residues. V lost 2 bases, J lost 5 bases, and 8 bases stayed unmatched. Here the CDR3 reads CASSQRQGIHHEQYF. For the CDR3, the DNA is TGCGCCAGCAGCCAAAGACAGGGGATTCACCACGAGCAGTACTTC.

The chain employs TRBV7-2 and TRBJ2-6, with TRBD2 as a possible D gene (6 bases). This CDR3 has 17 residues. Per germline, CDR1 SGHTA and CDR2 FQGNSA. The ends were cut back, 4 bases at V and 3 bases at J, with 16 bases in the middle. CDR3 DNA sequence: TGTGCCAGCAGCTCACAGACCCGGGGGTATGGGGCCAACGTCCTGACTTTC. Translation: CASSSQTRGYGANVLTF.

This clone was seen a single time. The CDR3 protein is CSAGRGQGADTQYF. In DNA form, the CDR3 reads TGCAGCGCGGGGCGGGGGCAGGGAGCAGATACGCAGTATTTT. The J gene is TRBJ2-3, the V gene TRBV29-1; possible D gene TRBD2, 7 bases. CDR3 size: 14 residues. Between the trimmed V and J ends, which lost 7 bases and 4 bases, there was a span of 18 bases. Germline V gene sequence: CDR1 SQVTM, CDR2 ANQGSEA.

V usage is TRBV7-2 and J usage is TRBJ2-7, with D tentatively TRBD2 (5 bases). Per germline, CDR1 SGHTA and CDR2 FQGNSA. Trimming removed 7 bases from V and 4 bases from J, with 11 bases in between. There are 12 residues in the CDR3. The CDR3 coding sequence is TGTGCCAGCACAGAAACGGGGTACGAGCAGTACTTC. This translates into CASTETGYEQYF.

V gene TRBV5-6 combines with J gene TRBJ1-2; D not resolved. The CDR3 has 13 amino acids. Between the trimmed V and J ends, which lost 0 bases and 7 bases, there was a span of 10 bases. Germline V lookup: CDR1 SGHDT, CDR2 YYEEEE. The CDR3: CASSLEWRGGYTF. The CDR3 coding sequence is TGTGCCAGCAGCTTGGAATGGAGAGGTGGCTACACCTTC.

The chain employs TRBV6-1 and TRBJ1-6; weak D call: TRBD1 (6 bases). Germline CDR1 is MNHNS and CDR2 is SASEGT. This CDR3 is built from 15 residues. The V gene lost 1 base and the J gene lost 5 bases, with 9 bases spanning the gap. The CDR3 bases are TGTGCCAGCAGTGAAGGGTCAGGGGATAATTCACCCCTCCACTTT. Translated, it gives CASSEGSGDNSPLHF.

This chain uses TRBV5-4 with TRBJ2-3; no clear D gene. V was clipped by 0 bases and J by 5 bases, with 10 bases between them. CDR1 and CDR2 from the germline V gene are SGHNT and YYREEE (reference sequence). This CDR3 has 14 amino acids. The chain's CDR3 is CASSLGVVRDTQYF. The CDR3 DNA reads as TGTGCCAGCAGCTTGGGAGTGGTCCGAGATACGCAGTATTTT.

This clone was recorded once. The CDR3 coding sequence is TGTGCCACCCGGTCAGGGGGTCGGACTGAAGCTTTCTTT. This sequence encodes CATRSGGRTEAFF. V usage is TRBV19 and J usage is TRBJ1-1; 7 bases map to TRBD1. V shed 10 bases and J 5 bases; nucleotides not matched to a gene: 10. The CDR3 is made up of 13 amino acids. CDR1 and CDR2 (germline): LNHDA, SQIVND (reference sequence). The complete variable domain, with remaining parts taken from reference TRBV19 and TRBJ1-1, reads DGGITQSPKYLFRKEGQNVTLSCEQNLNHDAMYWYRQDPGQGLRLIYYSQIVNDFQKGDIAEGYSVSREKKESFPLTVTSAQKNPTAFYLCATRSGGRTEAFFGQGTRLTVV.

The chain joins TRBV2 to TRBJ1-2; the match to TRBD1 covers 8 bases. The ends lost 7 bases at V and 2 bases at J; junction bases unmatched: 6. This CDR3 is built from 14 residues. CDR1 SNHLY and CDR2 FYNNEI come from the germline V gene. The CDR3 bases are TGTGCCAGCACCGGACAGGGCCTAAACTATGGCTACACCTTC. It translates to CASTGQGLNYGYTF.

This rearrangement joins TRBV5-1 to TRBJ1-5; D uncertain. Germline assignment: CDR1 SGHRS and CDR2 YFSETQ. V dropped 4 bases and J dropped 7 bases, with 27 bases sitting between them. CDR3 length equals 18 residues. In nucleotides, the CDR3 is TGCGCCAGCAGCCGGGATCCCCAGCGCAGTGGCAAGAGGCAGCCCCAGCATTTT. This gives the protein CASSRDPQRSGKRQPQHF.

This clone appeared a single time. The chain links TRBV7-3 to TRBJ2-2, with 10 bases matching TRBD2. Germline V gives CDR1 SGHTA, CDR2 FQGTGA. CDR3 length equals 16 residues. J gave up 5 bases and V 5 bases, and 8 bases lay outside the gene matches. The CDR3 region is CASSTLSSGGTGELFF. CDR3 nucleotide sequence: TGTGCCAGCAGCACCCTTTCTAGCGGGGGAACCGGGGAGCTGTTTTTT.

This rearrangement joins TRBV10-3 to TRBJ1-4, with D possibly being TRBD1 (6 bases). In germline, CDR1 is ENHRY, CDR2 SYGVKD. CDR3 length: 14 amino acids. With 0 bases removed from V and 7 bases from J, the gap between germline ends came to 9 bases. In DNA form, the CDR3 reads TGTGCCATCAGTGAGTCCGGGACACCTGAAAAACTGTTTTTT. Protein sequence: CAISESGTPEKLFF.

The chain combines TRBV28 with TRBJ1-2; 8 nucleotides match TRBD1. CDR3 size: 15 residues. Germline trimming cut 6 bases from V and 3 bases from J; bases unmatched to any gene: 9. Germline CDR1 and CDR2: MDHEN and SYDVKM. This CDR3 is CASRPPGTGYYGYTF. The CDR3 region has the DNA TGTGCCAGCAGACCACCCGGGACAGGCTACTATGGCTACACCTTC.

This chain connects TRBV7-9 to TRBJ2-3, with 7 nucleotides matching TRBD1. The V gene end was trimmed by 3 bases and the J gene end by 4 bases; junction bases not matched to a gene: 4. CDR1 is SEHNR and CDR2 is FQNEAQ in the germline V gene (reference sequence). The CDR3 covers 14 residues. CDR3 sequence: CASSLGQGADTQYF. Here the CDR3 DNA reads TGTGCCAGCAGCTTGGGCCAGGGGGCAGATACGCAGTATTTT.

This clone was seen once. This chain joins TRBV16 and TRBJ1-4; D uncertain. CDR3 length: 15 residues. Germline V lookup: CDR1 KGHSY, CDR2 FQNENV. V lost 6 bases to trimming and J lost 0 bases, with 11 bases between them. The CDR3 region is CASRPETATNEKLFF. In DNA form, the CDR3 reads TGTGCCAGCAGACCCGAGACTGCAACTAATGAAAAACTGTTTTTT. The full variable domain, rest sourced from reference TRBV16 and TRBJ1-4, is GEEVAQTPKHLVRGEGQKAKLYCAPIKGHSYVFWYQQVLKNEFKFLISFQNENVFDETGMPKERFSAKCLPNSPCSLEIQATKLEDSAVYFCASRPETATNEKLFFGSGTQLSVL.

This clone was recorded a few times. The chain links TRBV25-1 to TRBJ1-2; 7 positions agree with TRBD1. V lost 3 bases and J lost 6; bases outside the gene matches: 7. Germline lookup yields CDR1 MGHDK and CDR2 SYGVNS. The CDR3 has 14 amino acids. The CDR3 nucleotides read TGTGCCAGCAGTGATCAACAGGGGAAGGATGGCTACACCTTC. Residues: CASSDQQGKDGYTF.

The V gene is TRBV6-6, the J gene TRBJ1-3; D gene uncertain. Germline V gene data show CDR1 as MNHNY and CDR2 as SVGAGI (reference sequence). Trimming shortened V by 6 bases and J by 4 bases, and 7 bases separated the two germline ends. The CDR3 has 12 residues. The CDR3 here is CASSPKGNTIYF. The CDR3 region has the DNA TGTGCCAGCAGCCCTAAGGGAAACACCATATATTTT.

The V and J genes are TRBV9 and TRBJ1-6, with D possibly TRBD1 on 5 matching bases. The CDR3 extends over 14 amino acids. The ends were cut back, 1 base at V and 5 bases at J, with 7 bases in the middle. The germline CDR1 and CDR2 sequences are SGDLS and YYNGEE. Here the CDR3 DNA reads TGTGCCAGCAGCGTAACAGGAAATAATTCACCCCTCCACTTT. It codes for CASSVTGNNSPLHF.

The genes are TRBV19 and TRBJ2-2, with 7 positions matching TRBD1. The V and J ends lost 3 bases and 6 bases, in that order; junction bases with no gene match: 10. Per the germline V gene, CDR1 is LNHDA and CDR2 is SQIVND (reference sequence). The CDR3 has 16 amino acids. The CDR3 reads CASSILGQGVAGELFF. For the CDR3, the DNA is TGTGCCAGTAGTATCCTTGGCCAGGGGGTTGCCGGGGAGCTGTTTTTT. Together with reference TRBV19 and TRBJ2-2, the CDR3 gives the full variable domain: DGGITQSPKYLFRKEGQNVTLSCEQNLNHDAMYWYRQDPGQGLRLIYYSQIVNDFQKGDIAEGYSVSREKKESFPLTVTSAQKNPTAFYLCASSILGQGVAGELFFGEGSRLTVL.

V gene TRBV2 combines with J gene TRBJ1-1, with 7 nucleotides matching TRBD1. The CDR3 length is 14 residues. From germline, CDR1 is SNHLY and CDR2 FYNNEI. J gave up 5 bases and V 4 bases, and 7 bases lay outside the gene matches. This chain's CDR3 is CASSVAGTVTEAFF. In nucleotides, the CDR3 is TGTGCCAGCAGTGTGGCTGGGACAGTAACTGAAGCTTTCTTT.

The chain is built from TRBV27 and TRBJ2-1, with TRBD2 identical over 12 bases. V was pared by 5 bases and J by 4 bases, with 6 bases of the junction left unmatched. The CDR3 is 16 amino acids. In germline, CDR1 is MNHEY, CDR2 SMNVEV (reference sequence). The CDR3 nucleotides are TGTGCCAGCAGTCCCCTAGCGGGGGGGCTTTACAATGAGCAGTTCTTC. Protein product: CASSPLAGGLYNEQFF.